Following are 20 T cell receptor beta chains from one sample sequenced in a study of blood T cell repertoires in COVID-19. Profiled with immunoSEQ multiplex PCR; TCRdb holds only in-frame clones, not every one. The sample includes about 250,000 clones, 70% to 90% of them seen just once. Sequencing was carried out using peripheral blood. Receptors were obtained from a woman in her 30s with COVID-19, enrolled during active disease.

This clone occurred once. The chain uses TRBV28 and TRBJ1-5; D is unclear. Per germline, CDR1 MDHEN and CDR2 SYDVKM. V shed 2 bases and J shed 7 bases, with 15 bases lying between them. The length of the CDR3 is 15 residues. CDR3 sequence (DNA): TGTGCCAGCAGTTTACCGGCGGGTAGGCGGCAGCCCCAGCATTTT. Residues: CASSLPAGRRQPQHF. Looking up the rest from reference TRBV28 and TRBJ1-5 gives the full variable domain: DVKVTQSSRYLVKRTGEKVFLECVQDMDHENMFWYRQDPGLGLRLIYFSYDVKMKEKGDIPEGYSVSREKKERFSLILESASTNQTSMYLCASSLPAGRRQPQHFGDGTRLSIL.

The chain joins TRBV9 to TRBJ2-1, with 11 nucleotides matching TRBD2. Germline V gene lookup returns CDR1 SGDLS and CDR2 YYNGEE. CDR3 size: 15 residues. The V and J ends lost 3 bases and 5 bases, in that order; junction bases with no gene match: 4. CDR3 DNA: TGTGCCAGCAGCGGCGGGACTAGCGGCAACAATGAGCAGTTCTTC. This codes for CASSGGTSGNNEQFF. The entire variable domain, with the rest obtained from reference TRBV9 and TRBJ2-1, is as follows: DSGVTQTPKHLITATGQRVTLRCSPRSGDLSVYWYQQSLDQGLQFLIQYYNGEERAKGNILERFSAQQFPDLHSELNLSSLELGDSALYFCASSGGTSGNNEQFFGPGTRLTVL.

The chain recombines TRBV12-3 or TRBV12-4 with TRBJ2-1; 7 positions match TRBD1. This CDR3 is 11 amino acids long. V lost 6 bases and J lost 15; bases outside the gene matches: 8. The CDR3 region has the DNA TGTGCCAGCAGCGGGGACAGCCAGGTGTTCTTC. Its protein product is CASSGDSQVFF.

The CDR3 here is CASSSSGTGVIETQYF. In DNA form, the CDR3 reads TGTGCCAGCAGCTCCTCCGGGACAGGGGTTATAGAGACCCAGTACTTC. The V gene is TRBV7-2, the J gene TRBJ2-5, with TRBD1 identical over 10 bases. CDR3 length: 16 amino acids. Germline V lookup: CDR1 SGHTA, CDR2 FQGNSA. The trim removed 4 bases at V and 4 bases at J, leaving 9 bases unmatched.

The chain carries TRBV5-6 and TRBJ2-7; tentatively, D is TRBD2 (5 bases). Germline-derived CDR1 and CDR2 are SGHDT and YYEEEE. The CDR3 consists of 13 residues. Trimming took 3 bases from V and 4 from J, leaving 11 bases between them. CDR3 amino acids: CASSSKTTYEQYV. CDR3 bases: TGTGCCAGCAGCTCAAAGACTACTTACGAGCAGTACGTC.

The rearrangement joins TRBV19 to TRBJ2-3; the D is unclear. The germline V gene has CDR1 LNHDA and CDR2 SQIVND (reference sequence). The CDR3 loop spans 13 amino acids. Trimming took 6 bases from V and 2 from J, leaving 9 bases between them. The DNA of the CDR3 is TGTGCCAGTAGCCAGGTTCTCACAGATACGCAGTATTTT. This sequence encodes CASSQVLTDTQYF.

V and J are TRBV28 and TRBJ1-6; D might be TRBD1 (6 bases). CDR1 is MDHEN and CDR2 is SYDVKM in the germline V gene. The CDR3 is made up of 15 amino acids. V was clipped by 6 bases and J by 6 bases, with 15 bases between them. The CDR3 region has the DNA TGTGCCAGCAGATCCTCACCCAGGGGTAATTCACCCCTCCACTTT. As protein: CASRSSPRGNSPLHF.

This clone has only one observation. The chain employs TRBV11-2 and TRBJ2-1; TRBD2 might be the D (5 bases). CDR1 and CDR2 from the germline V gene are SGHAT and FQNNGV. Trimming removed 1 base from V and 12 bases from J, with 13 bases in between. This CDR3 contains 13 residues. The CDR3 region has the DNA TGTGCCAGCAGCTTAGTGAACGGGCGGGTGCAGTTCTTC. Translation gives CASSLVNGRVQFF.

The DNA of the CDR3 is TGTGCCAGCACAGCCCCGGGGGTGGAGACCCAGTACTTC. Translation: CASTAPGVETQYF. The J gene is TRBJ2-5, the V gene TRBV6-5; perhaps TRBD2 as D (6 bases). Germline CDR1 and CDR2: MNHEY and SVGAGI. The CDR3 is made up of 13 amino acids. V was pared by 7 bases and J by 5 bases, with 14 bases between.

The rearrangement uses TRBV6-5 and TRBJ1-2, with TRBD1 matching 8 bases. V lost 0 bases to trimming and J lost 11 bases; unmatched junction nucleotides: 8. The CDR3 consists of 14 residues. Germline V gene data show CDR1 as MNHEY and CDR2 as SVGAGI. The DNA of the CDR3 is TGTGCCAGCAGTTACTCGCTGACAGGGGCTGGGTACACCTTC. This translates into CASSYSLTGAGYTF.

This clone has a handful of counts. The chain has TRBV5-4 and TRBJ2-2, with a weak D call TRBD2 (5 bases). Trimming removed 0 bases at V and 4 bases at J, with 13 bases between. Germline V CDR1 and CDR2: SGHNT, YYREEE (reference sequence). The CDR3 consists of 16 residues. The CDR3 nucleotides read TGTGCCAGCAGCTTGGGGATGTCGCGGGCCACCGGGGAGCTGTTTTTT. It translates to CASSLGMSRATGELFF.

This clone appeared a single time. This chain uses TRBV9 with TRBJ2-5, with TRBD1 matching over 8 bases. The CDR3 is 19 amino acids. V shed 4 bases, J shed 0 bases, and the junction held 17 bases outside the gene matches. Germline CDR1 is SGDLS and CDR2 is YYNGEE. DNA of the CDR3: TGTGCCAGCAGCCCCAAAGGGACAGGACGAAACCCGTACCAAGAGACCCAGTACTTC. Residues: CASSPKGTGRNPYQETQYF.

In its sample, this clone was seen once. The rearrangement links TRBV28 to TRBJ1-2; D unresolved. From germline, CDR1 is MDHEN and CDR2 SYDVKM. The CDR3 has 14 amino acids. V lost 5 bases and J lost 2, with 12 bases in between. CDR3 protein: CASSTHSGNYGYTF. As DNA, the CDR3 is TGTGCCAGCAGTACACACAGCGGCAACTATGGCTACACCTTC.

This clone was observed a few times. This chain links TRBV3-1 (or the pseudogene TRBV3-2) with TRBJ2-1; the D gene is possibly TRBD2 (6 bases). CDR3 length equals 14 residues. V lost 1 base, J lost 3 bases, and 7 bases lay in between. Germline CDR1 LGHDT, CDR2 YNNKEL (reference sequence). The chain's CDR3 is CASSQAGVYNEQFF. The DNA of the CDR3 is TGTGCCAGCAGCCAAGCGGGGGTCTACAATGAGCAGTTCTTC.

This chain uses TRBV7-2 with TRBJ1-1; 7 bases are a match to TRBD1. CDR3 length: 15 residues. Germline V CDR1 and CDR2: SGHTA, FQGNSA. V shed 4 bases, J shed 2 bases, and the junction held 7 bases outside the gene matches. The CDR3 is CASSSQTGLNTEAFF. The CDR3 coding sequence is TGTGCCAGCAGCTCTCAGACAGGGTTAAACACTGAAGCTTTCTTT.

This chain joins TRBV6-5 and TRBJ2-7, with 7 nucleotides matching TRBD1. The junction had 7 bases not matched to a gene; V was cut back by 7 bases and J by 1 base. Germline V lookup: CDR1 MNHEY, CDR2 SVGAGI. The CDR3 sequence is 14 residues long. The DNA of the CDR3 is TGTGCCAGCAAGGACAGGAGGTTATCCTACGAGCAGTACTTC. Residues: CASKDRRLSYEQYF.

The chain carries TRBV5-1 and TRBJ1-2; D ambiguous. V was shortened by 4 bases and J by 4 bases, with 14 bases between the two germline ends. The CDR3 has 14 residues. Germline V gene data show CDR1 as SGHRS and CDR2 as YFSETQ. The CDR3 nucleotides read TGCGCCAGCAGCCGAGATGGAGTTGCCTATGGCTACACCTTC. The encoded protein is CASSRDGVAYGYTF.

This clone was observed a single time. This chain links TRBV29-1 with TRBJ2-7; TRBD1 agrees at 11 bases. The CDR3 length is 13 residues. The V gene end was trimmed by 3 bases and the J gene end by 5 bases; junction bases not matched to a gene: 3. CDR1 and CDR2 from the germline V gene are SQVTM and ANQGSEA. The CDR3 is CSVERDRGDEQYF. The CDR3 DNA follows: TGCAGCGTTGAGCGGGACAGGGGGGACGAGCAGTACTTC.

The rearrangement links TRBV5-1 to TRBJ2-1; 8 nucleotides line up with TRBD2. The CDR3 has 21 residues. V dropped 5 bases and J dropped 5; count of bases not matched to a gene: 27. The germline V gene encodes CDR1 SGHRS and CDR2 YFSETQ. The CDR3 bases are TGCGCCAGCAGATTACAGCTACGGACAGACGGAGACGTGCGGGGGGACAATGAGCAGTTCTTC. Translating it yields CASRLQLRTDGDVRGDNEQFF.

This chain connects TRBV9 to TRBJ2-1; no clear D. V was shortened by 3 bases and J by 5 bases, with 9 bases between the two germline ends. The germline V gene has CDR1 SGDLS and CDR2 YYNGEE. The CDR3 sequence is 13 residues long. The CDR3 spells CASSAPLHNEQFF. The CDR3 region has the DNA TGTGCCAGCAGCGCCCCCCTTCACAATGAGCAGTTCTTC.